This TCR beta chain came from a study of identical twins. TCRdb redid the calling of the 5' RACE reads with MiXCR, one entry per CDR3 protein. Of hundreds of thousands of distinct CDR3 sequences listed, 20% to 25% are singletons. The CDR3 is 14 amino acids. Trimming shortened V by 7 bases and J by 5 bases, and 15 bases separated the two germline ends. The germline V gene encodes CDR1 SNHLY and CDR2 FYNNEI. This clonotype showed up just a few times. These data also featured in a second study, about T cells expressing NK-cell markers. From that second work: HCMV serostatus: most of the eight sequenced donors positive, one negative. NKG2C+ dominant clonotype frequencies in about 6 donors were roughly 1.0-7.5% of CD8+ T cells.

The receptor's source is a woman between 18 and 30 years old in good health. The sample taken for sequencing was CD4+ T cells sorted from blood. The chain combines TRBV2 with TRBJ1-5, with a weak D call TRBD1 (5 bases). CDR3 sequence reads: CASNPWQGDQPQHF. The CDR3 DNA follows: TGTGCCAGCAACCCTTGGCAGGGCGATCAGCCCCAGCATTTT.